Listed below are T cell receptor beta chains from one sample, sequenced in a study of CD4+ T cells in melanoma. Sequencing used immunoSEQ multiplex PCR; TCRdb keeps in-frame clones, though not all of them. The sample contains 120,000 to 150,000 clones, around nine tenths of which appear only once. The receptor set was obtained from a human donor with melanoma. The CDR3 runs from the conserved cysteine through the conserved F or W. D genes are given only for firm matches.

v_gene,d_gene,CDR3aa
TRBV7-2,.,CASSLGWQYEQYF
TRBV5-1,.,CASSLGLGGSTDTQYF
TRBV6-5,TRBD1,CASRTGARAKNIQYF
TRBV9,TRBD1,CASSAGQGNQPQHF
TRBV5-6,.,CASSRSAGWGYTF
TRBV18,.,CASSRTGPLNEQYF
TRBV6-5,.,CASSPRGATYNEQFF
TRBV5-1,TRBD1,CASSSTGSMTGELFF
TRBV27,.,CASTRTVVGDNSPLHF
TRBV6-5,.,CASRVYGRQETQYF
TRBV29-1,TRBD1,CSAERRTGVDYEQYF
TRBV18,.,CASREAGARVTEAFF
TRBV5-4,.,CASSTPGPEVEQYF
TRBV10-2,TRBD2,CASSGTTGANEQFF
TRBV7-9,TRBD2,CASSSGLAGAGETQYF
TRBV7-4,.,CASSLISRQYQETQYF
TRBV10-3,TRBD1,CAISKTGDDDIQYF
TRBV30,TRBD1,CAWSGGTGGYQPQHF
TRBV15,TRBD1,CATSRDPGQSQSPLHF
TRBV11-1,.,CASMTAPDTQYF